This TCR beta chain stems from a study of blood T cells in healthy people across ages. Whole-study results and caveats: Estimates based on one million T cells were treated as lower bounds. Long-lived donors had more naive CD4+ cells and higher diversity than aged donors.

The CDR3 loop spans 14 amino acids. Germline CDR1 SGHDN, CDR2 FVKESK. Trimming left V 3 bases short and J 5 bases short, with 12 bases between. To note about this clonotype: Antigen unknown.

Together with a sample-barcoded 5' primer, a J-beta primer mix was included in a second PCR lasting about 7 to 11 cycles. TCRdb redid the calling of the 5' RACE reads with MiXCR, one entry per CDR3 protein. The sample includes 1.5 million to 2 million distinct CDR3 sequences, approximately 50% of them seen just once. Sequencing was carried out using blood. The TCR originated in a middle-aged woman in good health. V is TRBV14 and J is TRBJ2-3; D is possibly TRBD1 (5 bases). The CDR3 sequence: CASSHPLTGDTQYF. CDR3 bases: TGTGCCAGCAGCCATCCACTTACAGGAGATACGCAGTATTTT. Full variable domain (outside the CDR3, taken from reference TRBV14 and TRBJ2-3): EAGVTQFPSHSVIEKGQTVTLRCDPISGHDNLYWYRRVMGKEIKFLLHFVKESKQDESGMPNNRFLAERTGGTYSTLKVQPAELEDSGVYFCASSHPLTGDTQYFGPGTRLTVL.